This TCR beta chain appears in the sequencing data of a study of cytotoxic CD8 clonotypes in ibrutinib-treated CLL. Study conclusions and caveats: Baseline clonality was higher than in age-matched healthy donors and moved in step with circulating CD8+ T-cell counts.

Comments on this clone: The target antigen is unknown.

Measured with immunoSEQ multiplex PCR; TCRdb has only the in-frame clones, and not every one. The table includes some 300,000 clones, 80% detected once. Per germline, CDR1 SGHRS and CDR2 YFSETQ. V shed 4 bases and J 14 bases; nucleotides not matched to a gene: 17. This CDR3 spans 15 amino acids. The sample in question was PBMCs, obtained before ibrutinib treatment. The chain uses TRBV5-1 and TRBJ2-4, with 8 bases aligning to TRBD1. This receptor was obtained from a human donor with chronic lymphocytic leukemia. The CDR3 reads CASSTQQGEYVPEYF. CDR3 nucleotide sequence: TGCGCCAGCAGCACCCAACAGGGGGAATATGTCCCAGAGTACTTC.